This T cell receptor beta chain was captured by sequencing in a study of blood T cell repertoires in COVID-19. The table came from immunoSEQ multiplex PCR; TCRdb's copy has only in-frame clones and leaves some out. The top ten hold 1.9% of the sample, which has a few hundred thousand clones, roughly 88% seen once. The sequencing input was PBMCs or T cells enriched from blood (not recorded which). The source of this sequence is a woman aged 50 to 60 who had recovered from COVID-19.

The CDR3 loop reads CASSETPNVSGNTIYF. The CDR3 DNA follows: TGTGCCAGCAGCGAAACTCCAAACGTCTCTGGAAACACCATATATTTT. The chain combines TRBV2 with TRBJ1-3; no reliable D call. Germline V CDR1 and CDR2: SNHLY, FYNNEI. This CDR3 contains 16 residues. The V and J ends lost 6 bases and 0 bases respectively, with 15 bases between them.